Following are 27 T cell receptor beta chains from one sample sequenced in a study of identical twins. TCRdb itself ran the 5' RACE reads through MiXCR, one entry per CDR3 protein. The sample consists of about 690,000 distinct CDR3 sequences, 5.5% to 7.5% of them appearing once. What was sequenced was naive T cells sorted from blood. Receptors originate from a man between 18 and 29 years old in good health.

The rearrangement links TRBV6-2 or TRBV6-3 to TRBJ2-3; 9 nucleotides match TRBD2. The ends lost 3 bases at V and 2 bases at J; junction bases unmatched: 6. This CDR3 is built from 16 residues. Germline V CDR1 and CDR2: MNHEY, SVGEGT. The CDR3 DNA reads as TGTGCCAGCAGTTATAAGGCGGGAGGGAACACAGATACGCAGTATTTT. Translation gives CASSYKAGGNTDTQYF.

This clonotype came up many times. The chain carries TRBV13 and TRBJ1-1, with TRBD1 identical over 7 bases. V shed 7 bases and J 4 bases; nucleotides not matched to a gene: 6. Germline V gene data show CDR1 as PRHDT and CDR2 as FYEKMQ (reference sequence). CDR3 length equals 13 residues. CDR3 DNA sequence: TGTGCCAGCACCAAACAGGGGCCCACTGAAGCTTTCTTT. Translated: CASTKQGPTEAFF.

In this sample, this clonotype turned up many times. This sequence joins TRBV5-1 and TRBJ2-5; tentative D call: TRBD1 (6 bases). Between the trimmed V and J ends, which lost 3 bases and 2 bases, there was a span of 8 bases. Germline CDR1 is SGHRS and CDR2 is YFSETQ. The CDR3 covers 13 residues. CDR3 nucleotide sequence: TGCGCCAGCAGCTCTGGACAGCAAGAGACCCAGTACTTC. Translating gives CASSSGQQETQYF.

V is TRBV4-2 and J is TRBJ2-1; 8 bases match TRBD2. Germline V CDR1 and CDR2: LGHNA, YNFKEQ. Trimming removed 6 bases from V and 1 base from J; junction bases left unmatched: 5. This CDR3 has 15 residues. The CDR3 here is CASRELAASYNEQFF. CDR3 nucleotide sequence: TGTGCCAGCAGGGAACTAGCGGCTTCCTACAATGAGCAGTTCTTC.

The V and J genes are TRBV6-2 or TRBV6-3 and TRBJ2-6; D not resolved. CDR1 and CDR2 from the germline V gene are MNHEY and SVGEGT. With 0 bases removed from V and 3 bases from J, the gap between germline ends came to 9 bases. This CDR3 has 16 residues. CDR3 nucleotides: TGTGCCAGCAGTTACTCGATGGGGATTGGGGCCAACGTCCTGACTTTC. Its translation: CASSYSMGIGANVLTF.

This chain connects TRBV20-1 to TRBJ2-3; the match to TRBD2 covers 7 bases. The CDR3 loop spans 14 amino acids. In germline, CDR1 is DFQATT, CDR2 SNEGSKA (reference sequence). V lost 6 bases, J lost 1 base, and 7 bases stayed unmatched. For the CDR3, the DNA is TGCAGTGCAATGACTAGCCGACGCACAGATACGCAGTATTTT. It is translated as CSAMTSRRTDTQYF.

The genes are TRBV7-3 and TRBJ2-1, with unresolved D. CDR3 length: 17 amino acids. The V gene lost 1 base and the J gene lost 0 bases, with 13 bases spanning the gap. CDR1 is SGHTA and CDR2 is FQGTGA in the germline V gene. CDR3 nucleotide sequence: TGTGCCAGCAGCTTAATGGGTTTGGAACCCTCCTACAATGAGCAGTTCTTC. Its translation: CASSLMGLEPSYNEQFF.

This clonotype has a count of ten or more. One end of the junction is discordant with germline, which a read error may explain. The J gene is TRBJ2-3, the V gene TRBV5-1, with D unclear. The CDR3 extends over 12 amino acids. CDR1 and CDR2 (germline): SGHRS, YFSETQ. The CDR3 DNA is TGTGCCAGCAGCTTGTTGGCAGATACGCAGTATTTT. Protein product: CASSLLADTQYF.

The CDR3 DNA sequence: TGTGCCAGCGGCCGGGCGAACACCGGGGAGCTGTTTTTT. This sequence encodes CASGRANTGELFF. The rearrangement uses TRBV11-2 and TRBJ2-2; D gene unclear. V lost 8 bases to trimming and J lost 0 bases, with 7 bases between them. The CDR3 length is 13 residues. Germline V gives CDR1 SGHAT, CDR2 FQNNGV.

This clonotype was found many times. The CDR3 region has the DNA TGTGCCAGCAGCTATCCTTTCCGCACCGGGGAGCTGTTTTTT. This encodes CASSYPFRTGELFF. V usage is TRBV11-2 and J usage is TRBJ2-2; no definite D call. Germline CDR1 reads SGHAT; CDR2 reads FQNNGV. The V gene lost 4 bases and the J gene lost 4 bases, with 10 bases spanning the gap. This CDR3 region has 14 residues.

This clonotype occurred many times. This chain joins TRBV5-1 and TRBJ1-4; TRBD1 might be the D (5 bases). The CDR3 sequence is 14 residues long. The germline V gene encodes CDR1 SGHRS and CDR2 YFSETQ. V lost 0 bases and J 4 bases, leaving 7 bases between the germline ends. The CDR3 bases are TGCGCCAGCAGCTTGGAGGGGTATAATGAAAAACTGTTTTTT. It yields the protein CASSLEGYNEKLFF.

The chain combines TRBV18 with TRBJ2-1; D unclear. V gave up 6 bases and J gave up 3 bases, with 15 bases separating them. The CDR3 extends over 15 amino acids. The germline V gene encodes CDR1 KGHSH and CDR2 LQKENI. The DNA for the CDR3 is TGTGCCAGCTCCCCGACCCAGGTGAACTACAATGAGCAGTTCTTC. Its translation: CASSPTQVNYNEQFF.

The chain joins TRBV20-1 to TRBJ1-2; D is possibly TRBD1 (5 bases). This CDR3 comprises 11 residues. Germline lookup yields CDR1 DFQATT and CDR2 SNEGSKA (reference sequence). V lost 6 bases and J 8 bases, leaving 13 bases between the germline ends. CDR3 nucleotide sequence: TGCAGTGCCCGGGGGGGGTCGGGCTACACCTTC. It translates to CSARGGSGYTF.

This clonotype was counted at least ten times. The V gene is TRBV5-1, the J gene TRBJ2-1, with a possible D match to TRBD2 (5 bases). V dropped 2 bases and J dropped 9 bases, with 15 bases sitting between them. The CDR3 runs 14 residues. Germline V gene data show CDR1 as SGHRS and CDR2 as YFSETQ. The chain's CDR3 is CASSLRETVVEQFF. DNA for the CDR3: TGCGCCAGCAGCTTACGGGAAACGGTTGTTGAGCAGTTCTTC.

In its sample, this clonotype was seen many times. This sequence joins TRBV5-6 and TRBJ2-2; 9 positions match TRBD1. The V gene end was trimmed by 3 bases and the J gene end by 7 bases; junction bases not matched to a gene: 7. This CDR3 has 15 amino acids. Germline V lookup: CDR1 SGHDT, CDR2 YYEEEE. The CDR3 reads CASSYGQGLDGELFF. Here the CDR3 DNA reads TGTGCCAGCAGCTACGGACAGGGGCTCGACGGGGAGCTGTTTTTT.

In its sample, this clonotype was seen once. The chain joins TRBV5-1 to TRBJ2-2, with 12 bases matching TRBD2. Germline values: CDR1 SGHRS, CDR2 YFSETQ. The length of the CDR3 is 15 residues. V lost 7 bases to trimming and J lost 7 bases; unmatched junction nucleotides: 8. CDR3 sequence (DNA): TGCGCCAGCGGCTCGGGACTAGCGGGTTTCGGGGAGCTGTTTTTT. Translation gives CASGSGLAGFGELFF.

This clonotype has a count of ten or more. This chain links TRBV12-5 with TRBJ1-2; 7 positions match TRBD1. Germline-derived CDR1 and CDR2 are LGHNT and FRNRAP. CDR3 length equals 14 residues. V lost 1 base, J lost 7 bases, and 6 bases stayed unmatched. The CDR3, as DNA: TGTGCTAGTGGTTTGGGACAGGGTGACTCTGGCTACACCTTC. Translating it yields CASGLGQGDSGYTF. The full variable domain, its missing parts supplied by reference TRBV12-5 and TRBJ1-2, is DARVTQTPRHKVTEMGQEVTMRCQPILGHNTVFWYRQTMMQGLELLAYFRNRAPLDDSGMPKDRFSAEMPDATLATLKIQPSEPRDSAVYFCASGLGQGDSGYTFGSGTRLTVV.

The chain has TRBV7-9 and TRBJ1-1; no clear D gene. The CDR3 contains 15 residues. Germline CDR1 SEHNR, CDR2 FQNEAQ (reference sequence). Trimming removed 5 bases at V and 0 bases at J, with 13 bases between. The CDR3 region has the DNA TGTGCCAGCAGCCTACTCGGGGAATTGAACACTGAAGCTTTCTTT. Translation: CASSLLGELNTEAFF. Supplemented by reference TRBV7-9 and TRBJ1-1, the full variable domain reads DTGVSQNPRHKITKRGQNVTFRCDPISEHNRLYWYRQTLGQGPEFLTYFQNEAQLEKSRLLSDRFSAERPKGSFSTLEIQRTEQGDSAMYLCASSLLGELNTEAFFGQGTRLTVV.

This clonotype has ten or more counts. The rearrangement uses TRBV27 and TRBJ2-1; D uncertain. V was trimmed by 4 bases and J by 8 bases, leaving 6 bases between them. The CDR3 totals 11 residues. Germline V gene lookup returns CDR1 MNHEY and CDR2 SMNVEV (reference sequence). The CDR3 protein is CASSSWDEQFF. The CDR3 DNA follows: TGTGCCAGCAGTTCCTGGGATGAGCAGTTCTTC.

This clonotype appeared a few times. This sequence joins TRBV18 and TRBJ2-1, with 12 bases aligning to TRBD2. Germline V gene lookup returns CDR1 KGHSH and CDR2 LQKENI. The CDR3 is made up of 17 amino acids. The V gene end was trimmed by 3 bases and the J gene end by 3 bases; junction bases not matched to a gene: 6. Here the CDR3 DNA reads TGTGCCAGCTCACCGGAGCTAGCGGGAGGGATCTACAATGAGCAGTTCTTC. The encoded protein is CASSPELAGGIYNEQFF.

This clonotype was counted at least ten times. The chain links TRBV12-3 or TRBV12-4 to TRBJ1-1, with TRBD1 as a possible D gene (5 bases). Trimming removed 3 bases from V and 1 base from J, with 9 bases in between. The length of the CDR3 is 14 residues. Here the CDR3 reads CASSFAQENTEAFF. DNA of the CDR3: TGTGCCAGCAGTTTCGCACAGGAGAACACTGAAGCTTTCTTT.

In this sample, this clonotype turned up many times. A junction boundary mismatches the germline segment, possibly from a read error. This chain uses TRBV29-1 with TRBJ1-1; 7 positions match TRBD1. Germline CDR1 and CDR2: SQVTM and ANQGSEA. The CDR3 has 15 amino acids. CDR3 in amino acids: CSVEVYRGSNTEAFF. In nucleotides, the CDR3 is TGCAGCGTGGAAGTATACAGGGGATCGAACACTGAAGCTTTCTTT.

In its sample, this clonotype was seen many times. This sequence joins TRBV12-3 or TRBV12-4 and TRBJ1-2, with 7 bases that match TRBD1. V shed 6 bases and J 7 bases; nucleotides not matched to a gene: 11. The CDR3 spans 14 residues. CDR3 sequence (DNA): TGTGCCAGCAGGGAGACAGGGAAGGTCGGTGGCTACACCTTC. Its translation is CASRETGKVGGYTF.

This clonotype was picked up many times. The chain couples TRBV5-1 to TRBJ2-5; D is ambiguous. CDR3 length: 13 amino acids. V was trimmed by 1 base and J by 4 bases, leaving 8 bases between them. Germline V CDR1 and CDR2: SGHRS, YFSETQ. The CDR3 DNA follows: TGCGCCAGCAGCTTGTCACTACGAGAGACCCAGTACTTC. Translated: CASSLSLRETQYF.

The rearrangement joins TRBV4-3 to TRBJ2-1, with 9 bases lining up with TRBD2. The CDR3 is 15 amino acids. V trimming: 3 bases; J trimming: 9 bases; junction bases outside the gene matches: 9. The germline V gene encodes CDR1 LGHNA and CDR2 YSLEER. CDR3 sequence: CASSQNPGLASEQFF. The CDR3 DNA reads TGCGCCAGCAGCCAGAACCCGGGACTAGCAAGTGAGCAGTTCTTC.

In its sample, this clonotype was seen many times. The chain joins TRBV5-1 to TRBJ2-3; D gene uncertain. V gave up 1 base and J gave up 2 bases, with 8 bases separating them. CDR1 is SGHRS, CDR2 YFSETQ, per germline. CDR3 length: 14 residues. The CDR3, as DNA: TGCGCCAGCAGCTTGTTTAGCCTCACAGATACGCAGTATTTT. It yields the protein CASSLFSLTDTQYF.

This clonotype was recorded many times. The J gene is TRBJ2-2, the V gene TRBV28; TRBD1 is a possible D gene (6 bases). V lost 1 base and J lost 5, with 14 bases in between. CDR1 MDHEN and CDR2 SYDVKM come from the germline V gene. The CDR3 has 16 residues. The CDR3 region is CASSLSRGPRTGELFF. The DNA for the CDR3 is TGTGCCAGCAGTTTATCCAGGGGCCCGAGGACCGGGGAGCTGTTTTTT.